Listed here are 26 T cell receptor beta chains from one sample, sequenced in a study of control samples from healthy donors and cancer patients. Here immunoSEQ multiplex PCR was the method, and the copy in TCRdb shows in-frame clones only, minus some. The table has 100,000 to 150,000 clones, roughly 87% seen once. Sequencing was carried out using blood. These receptors came from a man aged 18 to 29 in good health.

The chain is built from TRBV10-3 and TRBJ2-7; TRBD2 might be the D (5 bases). This CDR3 has 12 amino acids. The V end was cut by 8 bases, the J end by 6 bases, with 14 bases between. CDR1 ENHRY and CDR2 SYGVKD come from the germline V gene. The CDR3 spells CAISDSTSEQYF. CDR3 in DNA: TGTGCCATCTCGGACTCGACCTCCGAGCAGTACTTC.

This chain joins TRBV14 and TRBJ2-1; 9 nucleotides line up with TRBD2. J gave up 4 bases and V 1 base, and 8 bases lay outside the gene matches. CDR1 and CDR2 from the germline V gene are SGHDN and FVKESK. The CDR3 length is 17 residues. The CDR3 sequence is CASSQGFRLADYNEQFF. The CDR3 DNA is TGTGCCAGCAGCCAAGGATTCAGACTAGCGGATTACAATGAGCAGTTCTTC.

For the CDR3, the DNA is TGTGCCAGCATGTCTAGCGGCTCCTACGAGCAGTACTTC. Translation: CASMSSGSYEQYF. The chain links TRBV6-5 to TRBJ2-7; 7 bases line up with TRBD2. Germline lookup yields CDR1 MNHEY and CDR2 SVGAGI. The CDR3 has 13 residues. With V trimmed by 7 bases and J by 0 bases, 3 bases remained unmatched.

This clone was observed once. The chain joins TRBV2 to TRBJ2-2; the match to TRBD1 covers 9 bases. Per germline, CDR1 SNHLY and CDR2 FYNNEI. This CDR3 is 16 amino acids long. The junction had 4 bases not matched to a gene; V was cut back by 5 bases and J by 0 bases. The chain's CDR3 is CASSSGTGPNTGELFF. The DNA of the CDR3 is TGTGCCAGCAGTTCCGGGACAGGGCCGAACACCGGGGAGCTGTTTTTT.

The rearrangement links TRBV9 to TRBJ2-3; 9 bases line up with TRBD1. This CDR3 region has 14 residues. Germline V gene data show CDR1 as SGDLS and CDR2 as YYNGEE. V trimming: 8 bases; J trimming: 5 bases; junction bases outside the gene matches: 9. CDR3 sequence reads: CASQTGGKIDTQYF. CDR3 coding DNA: TGTGCCAGTCAAACAGGGGGCAAGATAGATACGCAGTATTTT.

In its sample, this clone was seen once. V is TRBV6-1 and J is TRBJ2-1, with 7 bases lining up with TRBD1. The J segment lost 7 bases and the V segment lost 1 base, leaving 1 base of the junction unmatched. This CDR3 contains 13 residues. CDR1 and CDR2 (germline): MNHNS, SASEGT. This CDR3 reads CASSEVRGNEQFF. The CDR3 nucleotides are TGTGCCAGCAGTGAAGTCAGGGGGAATGAGCAGTTCTTC.

The chain combines TRBV28 with TRBJ1-2; possibly TRBD1 for D (5 bases). Germline V CDR1 and CDR2: MDHEN, SYDVKM. The ends were cut back, 5 bases at V and 3 bases at J, with 19 bases in the middle. The CDR3 is made up of 16 amino acids. In nucleotides, the CDR3 is TGTGCCAGCAGTCCCGGGATATCAGGGCCCCACTATGGCTACACCTTC. Protein sequence: CASSPGISGPHYGYTF.

This rearrangement joins TRBV4-1 to TRBJ1-4; D is possibly TRBD1 (5 bases). Trimming removed 1 base at V and 3 bases at J, with 15 bases between. The germline CDR1 and CDR2 sequences are MGHRA and YSYEKL. The CDR3 has 17 amino acids. CDR3 residues: CASSQVFKGMANEKLFF. The CDR3 DNA sequence: TGCGCCAGCAGCCAAGTTTTCAAGGGGATGGCTAATGAAAAACTGTTTTTT.

This clone has a single count. The V and J genes are TRBV7-3 and TRBJ2-7; 10 nucleotides match TRBD2. The ends lost 5 bases at V and 4 bases at J; junction bases unmatched: 14. Per germline, CDR1 SGHTA and CDR2 FQGTGA. This CDR3 has 17 amino acids. CDR3 nucleotides: TGTGCCAGCAGCCCCTGGGTAGCGGGAGGCCCCCATTACGAGCAGTACTTC. Translating it yields CASSPWVAGGPHYEQYF.

The chain joins TRBV7-8 to TRBJ2-3, with TRBD1 matching 8 bases. The V segment lost 4 bases and the J segment 5 bases; nucleotides outside the gene matches: 5. Germline CDR1 and CDR2: SGHVS and FQNEAQ. This CDR3 has 14 amino acids. CDR3 residues: CASSSQGAGDTQYF. The CDR3 DNA is TGTGCCAGCAGCTCCCAGGGGGCAGGAGATACGCAGTATTTT.

A single count supports this clone. The gene calls are TRBV29-1 and TRBJ2-5; no clear D. This CDR3 contains 12 residues. CDR1 is SQVTM and CDR2 is ANQGSEA in the germline V gene. V gave up 4 bases and J gave up 4 bases, with 10 bases separating them. CDR3: CSVVSLVETQYF. CDR3 bases: TGCAGCGTTGTTAGTCTTGTAGAGACCCAGTACTTC.

V usage is TRBV7-3 and J usage is TRBJ2-6; D remains ambiguous. Trimming cost V 4 bases and J 0 bases, with 7 bases left between them. The germline gives CDR1 SGHTA, CDR2 FQGTGA. The CDR3 is 15 amino acids. CDR3 region: CASSSRSSGANVLTF. CDR3 DNA: TGTGCCAGCAGCTCTCGGAGCTCTGGGGCCAACGTCCTGACTTTC.

Written as DNA, the CDR3 is TGTGCCAGCAGTTACGGGGGCTCTGGGGCCAACGTCCTGACTTTC. It yields the protein CASSYGGSGANVLTF. V is TRBV6-2 or TRBV6-3 and J is TRBJ2-6; D may be TRBD1 or TRBD2 (5 bases each). Germline loops: CDR1 MNHEY, CDR2 SVGEGT. There are 15 residues in the CDR3. Trimming took 2 bases from V and 0 from J, leaving 5 bases between them.

The CDR3 spells CASSPTNGRGETQYF. The CDR3 DNA follows: TGTGCCAGCTCACCAACGAACGGGAGAGGGGAGACCCAGTACTTC. The J gene is TRBJ2-5, the V gene TRBV18, with TRBD2 as a possible D gene (6 bases). Trimming pared 2 bases from V and 5 bases from J, leaving 15 bases between. Germline loops: CDR1 KGHSH, CDR2 LQKENI. The CDR3 is 15 amino acids.

The V call is TRBV27, the J call TRBJ1-6; D call uncertain. Germline lookup yields CDR1 MNHEY and CDR2 SMNVEV (reference sequence). This CDR3 has 12 amino acids. V was cut by 2 bases and J by 5 bases, with 1 base left in between. The CDR3 DNA sequence: TGTGCCAGCAGTTTAGATAATTCACCCCTCCACTTT. As protein: CASSLDNSPLHF.

This chain connects TRBV6-5 to TRBJ2-1; tentative D call: TRBD2 (6 bases). CDR1 and CDR2 from the germline V gene are MNHEY and SVGAGI. CDR3 length equals 14 residues. V lost 7 bases and J 10 bases, leaving 20 bases between the germline ends. The CDR3 is CASKGDSGTGEQFF. CDR3 nucleotide sequence: TGTGCCAGCAAAGGGGATAGCGGAACCGGGGAGCAGTTCTTC.

This rearrangement joins TRBV7-9 to TRBJ2-1; no clear D gene. The CDR3 is 16 amino acids. V lost 2 bases to trimming and J lost 6 bases, with 17 bases between them. CDR1 is SEHNR, CDR2 FQNEAQ, per germline (reference sequence). The CDR3, as DNA: TGTGCCAGCAGCTTATTATTGGCGGCTACCTTCAATGAGCAGTTCTTC. The encoded protein is CASSLLLAATFNEQFF.

This chain uses TRBV5-1 with TRBJ1-1; D remains ambiguous. The CDR3 covers 14 residues. Between the trimmed V and J ends, which lost 4 bases and 1 base, there was a span of 11 bases. The germline V gene encodes CDR1 SGHRS and CDR2 YFSETQ. The CDR3, as DNA: TGCGCCAGCAGCCTGGGTCCCGGGAACACTGAAGCTTTCTTT. It encodes CASSLGPGNTEAFF.

The chain joins TRBV27 to TRBJ1-2; 8 positions match TRBD1. CDR3 length: 15 amino acids. CDR1 MNHEY and CDR2 SMNVEV come from the germline V gene (reference sequence). J was trimmed by 4 bases and V by 0 bases; bases with no gene match: 4. The CDR3 is CASSLSSGGPYGYTF. The DNA for the CDR3 is TGTGCCAGCAGTTTATCTTCAGGGGGCCCCTATGGCTACACCTTC.

The chain links TRBV12-5 to TRBJ1-2; a possible D gene is TRBD1 (5 bases). Germline CDR1 is LGHNT and CDR2 is FRNRAP. The CDR3 length is 15 residues. Trimming cost V 5 bases and J 6 bases, with 19 bases left between them. CDR3 protein: CASGPRTRYYDGYTF. The DNA for the CDR3 is TGTGCTAGTGGTCCTCGGACACGGTACTATGATGGCTACACCTTC.

This chain links TRBV5-1 with TRBJ2-2; 7 bases match TRBD1. Germline V gene sequence: CDR1 SGHRS, CDR2 YFSETQ. Trimming removed 0 bases from V and 10 bases from J; junction bases left unmatched: 6. The CDR3 length is 14 residues. In nucleotides, the CDR3 is TGCGCCAGCAGCTTGGCAGGGGGAATCGAGGAGCTGTTTTTT. Protein sequence: CASSLAGGIEELFF. The full variable domain, in which reference TRBV5-1 and TRBJ2-2 provide the parts outside the CDR3, is KAGVTQTPRYLIKTRGQQVTLSCSPISGHRSVSWYQQTPGQGLQFLFEYFSETQRNKGNFPGRFSGRQFSNSRSEMNVSTLELGDSALYLCASSLAGGIEELFFGEGSRLTVL.

This sequence joins TRBV27 and TRBJ2-5; TRBD1 aligns across 8 bases. Germline trimming cut 6 bases from V and 4 bases from J; bases unmatched to any gene: 4. The CDR3 consists of 13 residues. Germline CDR1 MNHEY, CDR2 SMNVEV (reference sequence). The CDR3 DNA follows: TGTGCCAGCAGCCCGACAGGGGCAGAGACCCAGTACTTC. Translated, it gives CASSPTGAETQYF.

This chain connects TRBV15 to TRBJ2-7, with a weak D call TRBD1 (7 bases). The V and J ends lost 3 bases and 7 bases respectively, with 13 bases between them. The germline V gene has CDR1 LNHNV and CDR2 YYDKDF (reference sequence). This CDR3 comprises 13 residues. In DNA form, the CDR3 reads TGTGCCACCAGCAGGAATCAGGGGGGAGAGCAGTACTTC. The encoded protein is CATSRNQGGEQYF.

The chain has TRBV29-1 and TRBJ1-2; 7 nucleotides line up with TRBD1. Per germline, CDR1 SQVTM and CDR2 ANQGSEA. The CDR3 totals 13 residues. Unmatched junction bases numbered 5, after V lost 7 bases and J lost 0 bases. The CDR3, as DNA: TGCAGCGAGGGGGCCCCACCTAACTATGGCTACACCTTC. This sequence encodes CSEGAPPNYGYTF. Looking up the rest from reference TRBV29-1 and TRBJ1-2 gives the full variable domain: SAVISQKPSRDICQRGTSLTIQCQVDSQVTMMFWYRQQPGQSLTLIATANQGSEATYESGFVIDKFPISRPNLTFSTLTVSNMSPEDSSIYLCSEGAPPNYGYTFGSGTRLTVV.

This sequence joins TRBV7-9 and TRBJ1-2; D not resolved. CDR1 and CDR2 (germline): SEHNR, FQNEAQ (reference sequence). V lost 5 bases and J lost 3, with 10 bases in between. This CDR3 comprises 13 residues. The CDR3 region is CASSEIGDYGYTF. CDR3 DNA sequence: TGTGCCAGCAGCGAGATTGGGGACTATGGCTACACCTTC.

This clone appeared once. The rearrangement joins TRBV30 to TRBJ2-7; 8 positions agree with TRBD2. Germline V CDR1 and CDR2: GTSNPN, SVGIG (reference sequence). The ends lost 3 bases at V and 6 bases at J; junction bases unmatched: 7. CDR3 length equals 13 residues. CDR3 DNA: TGTGCCTGGAGGCTTAAACGGGGGGGCGAGCAGTACTTC. Protein: CAWRLKRGGEQYF.